What follows is one T cell receptor beta chain and its context. Antigen unknown. V lost 6 bases and J lost 3, with 15 bases in between. Germline CDR1 is MNHEY and CDR2 is SVGAGI. The CDR3 contains 14 residues. PCR primers comprised 60 Vbeta and 13 Jbeta primers. Using immunoSEQ multiplex PCR, the repertoire was profiled, and TCRdb retains in-frame clones only, with some absent. The data contain under 200,000 clones, 84% of them singletons. These data come from a study of cytomegalovirus exposure and HLA in healthy donors. Findings and limits, study-wide: The records held CMV serostatus as the only immune exposure information.

The sequenced material came from PBMCs. The sequence was collected from a man younger than 35 in good health and CMV-seronegative. The genes are TRBV6-5 and TRBJ2-7, with D possibly TRBD2 on 5 matching bases. For the CDR3, the DNA is TGTGCCAGCAGCCGAGAAGGACTGAACTACGAGCAGTACTTC. The encoded protein is CASSREGLNYEQYF.